Below are 7 T cell receptor beta chains sequenced from a single sample in a study of cytomegalovirus exposure and HLA in healthy donors. The PCR was carried out with 60 Vbeta primers and 13 Jbeta primers. Clones were read by immunoSEQ multiplex PCR, and TCRdb kept only the in-frame ones, dropping some. This sample has about 180,000 clones, with around 85% found just once. Sample: PBMCs. These receptors came from a boy between 2 and 15 years old in good health and CMV-seronegative.

The chain couples TRBV5-4 to TRBJ1-6; tentatively, D is TRBD1 (5 bases). The ends were cut back, 2 bases at V and 8 bases at J, with 5 bases in the middle. The length of the CDR3 is 12 residues. The V gene's germline CDR1 is SGHNT and CDR2 YYREEE (reference sequence). This chain's CDR3 is CASSLGDSPLHF. Written as DNA, the CDR3 is TGTGCCAGCAGCTTAGGGGATTCACCCCTCCACTTT. The entire variable domain, with the rest obtained from reference TRBV5-4 and TRBJ1-6, is as follows: ETGVTQSPTHLIKTRGQQVTLRCSSQSGHNTVSWYQQALGQGPQFIFQYYREEENGRGNFPPRFSGLQFPNYSSELNVNALELDDSALYLCASSLGDSPLHFGNGTRLTVT.

This clone was observed once. The rearrangement joins TRBV9 to TRBJ2-3; D remains unclear. CDR1 and CDR2 from the germline V gene are SGDLS and YYNGEE. The V end was cut by 4 bases, the J end by 0 bases, with 15 bases between. The CDR3 covers 16 residues. As DNA, the CDR3 is TGTGCCAGCAGCCCAGCCAGCGCGGCTAGCACAGATACGCAGTATTTT. Protein product: CASSPASAASTDTQYF.

The chain couples TRBV19 to TRBJ1-1; possibly TRBD1 for D (6 bases). The germline gives CDR1 LNHDA, CDR2 SQIVND (reference sequence). V was pared by 2 bases and J by 1 base, with 17 bases between. The CDR3 runs 17 residues. CDR3 protein: CASSILDRTKSNTEAFF. The DNA of the CDR3 is TGTGCCAGTAGTATACTGGACAGAACCAAATCGAACACTGAAGCTTTCTTT.

V and J are TRBV6-6 and TRBJ2-5, with 10 bases that match TRBD1. The CDR3 has 14 amino acids. The junction had 7 bases not matched to a gene; V was cut back by 7 bases and J by 5 bases. CDR1 is MNHNY and CDR2 is SVGAGI in the germline V gene (reference sequence). The CDR3 bases are TGTGCCAGCAATCGACAGGGGGCCCTGGAGACCCAGTACTTC. It is translated as CASNRQGALETQYF.

This sequence joins TRBV20-1 and TRBJ1-5; weak D call: TRBD1 (5 bases). V lost 3 bases, J lost 13 bases, and 13 bases lay in between. CDR3 size: 11 residues. The germline gives CDR1 DFQATT, CDR2 SNEGSKA (reference sequence). CDR3 DNA sequence: TGCAGTGCTAGTGCTCAGGGATCTCAGCATTTT. It specifies CSASAQGSQHF.

The chain uses TRBV18 and TRBJ1-4; 7 bases map to TRBD1. Germline lookup yields CDR1 KGHSH and CDR2 LQKENI. V lost 6 bases to trimming and J lost 3 bases; unmatched junction nucleotides: 7. The CDR3 has 15 residues. In DNA, the CDR3 is TGTGCCAGCTCTCAGACCGGGACAGCTAATGAAAAACTGTTTTTT. Its translation: CASSQTGTANEKLFF.

This sequence joins TRBV4-1 and TRBJ2-3; D not certain. Germline lookup yields CDR1 MGHRA and CDR2 YSYEKL. The CDR3 covers 16 residues. The V end was cut by 2 bases, the J end by 0 bases, with 12 bases between. The CDR3: CASSQLWRSSTDTQYF. DNA for the CDR3: TGCGCCAGCAGCCAACTCTGGCGGTCTAGCACAGATACGCAGTATTTT.